This T cell receptor (beta chain) is drawn from a study of T cells after yellow fever vaccination. The germline gives CDR1 SGHRS, CDR2 YFSETQ. CDR3 size: 14 residues. This clonotype was counted at least ten times. A read error may produce the germline difference seen at one junction end. MiXCR, run by TCRdb on the 5' RACE reads, gives a single entry per CDR3 protein. Here the sample spans hundreds of thousands of distinct CDR3 sequences, 10% to 15% being singletons. This receptor was taken from a man aged 25 to 40 who received the YFV17D yellow fever vaccine. The material sequenced was PBMCs, taken on the day of the yellow fever booster vaccination. The V and J genes are TRBV5-1 and TRBJ1-1, with D possibly TRBD1 on 5 matching bases. For the CDR3, the DNA is TGTGCCAGCAGCTTAGGGGTCATGAACACTGAAGCTTTCTTT. Its translation is CASSLGVMNTEAFF.